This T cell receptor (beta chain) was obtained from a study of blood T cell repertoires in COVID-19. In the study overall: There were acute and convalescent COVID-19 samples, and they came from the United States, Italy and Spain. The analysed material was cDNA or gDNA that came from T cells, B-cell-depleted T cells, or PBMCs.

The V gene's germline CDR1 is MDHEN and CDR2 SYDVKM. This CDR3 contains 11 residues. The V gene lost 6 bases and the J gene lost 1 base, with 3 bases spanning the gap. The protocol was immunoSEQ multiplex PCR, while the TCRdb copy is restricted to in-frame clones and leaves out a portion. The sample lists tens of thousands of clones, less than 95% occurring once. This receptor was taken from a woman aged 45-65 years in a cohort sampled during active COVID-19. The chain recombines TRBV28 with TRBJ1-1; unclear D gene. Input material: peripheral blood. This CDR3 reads CASSRNTEAFF. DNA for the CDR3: TGTGCCAGCAGCCGGAACACTGAAGCTTTCTTT.